The 25 T cell receptor beta chains reported below all come from one sample, sequenced in a study of regulatory T cells in long-lasting Graves disease (dated by TCRdb to about 2021). The sample's time point label is to be understood as: persistent/refractory GD, antithyroid drugs over 5 years with positive TRAb. For both TCR sequencing and RNA sequencing, RNA was extracted from PBMCs using TRIzol. Library preparation was by multiplex PCR. Data came from an Illumina HiSeq 4000. TCR beta libraries were built with iRepertoire HTBI primers and Arm-PCR amplification of CDR3 regions. TCRdb ran its own pipeline on the public reads, namely fastp trimming at Q25 and MiXCR clone calling, and kept in-frame beta chains. Here each entry gathers all rows of one CDR3 protein and keeps the most common genes and DNA. The sample table holds about 660,000 distinct CDR3 sequences, of which around 30% were seen once. Jointly, the top ten make up 40% to 50% of the sample.

The material was peripheral blood mononuclear cells (PBMCs), obtained when the disease was refractory, from a patient treated with antithyroid drugs. All receptors derive from a female donor with Graves disease.

This clonotype has just a few counts. The V gene is TRBV12-3 or TRBV12-4, the J gene TRBJ1-6; a weak D match, TRBD1 (6 bases). The CDR3 totals 14 residues. Trimming removed 6 bases at V and 8 bases at J, with 14 bases between. Here the CDR3 DNA reads TGTGCCAGCAGCTCGGGACAAAAATATTCACCCCTCCACTTT. The encoded protein is CASSSGQKYSPLHF.

Only a few counts were recorded for this clonotype. The rearrangement links TRBV27 to TRBJ1-1; 7 bases fit TRBD1. The CDR3 is 13 residues long. V lost 10 bases and J lost 3; bases outside the gene matches: 8. Looked up from germline, CDR1 is MNHEY and CDR2 is SMNVEV (reference sequence). The CDR3 DNA sequence: TGTGCCACCAGAAGACAGGGAGACACTGAAGCTTTCTTT. Translated, it gives CATRRQGDTEAFF.

The V gene is TRBV29-1, the J gene TRBJ1-4; unclear D gene. The CDR3 contains 14 residues. In germline, CDR1 is SQVTM, CDR2 ANQGSEA. Trimming took 0 bases from V and 4 from J, leaving 9 bases between them. CDR3 nucleotides: TGCAGCGTTGAAGATGGGCAGTTTAATGAAAAACTGTTTTTT. This sequence encodes CSVEDGQFNEKLFF.

This clonotype was detected many times. The J gene is TRBJ1-5, the V gene TRBV28; 10 positions match TRBD1. CDR3 length: 15 amino acids. With 6 bases clipped from V and 4 bases from J, the junction kept 6 bases outside the gene matches. Germline values: CDR1 MDHEN, CDR2 SYDVKM. This chain's CDR3 is CASSPTGGQNQPQHF. CDR3 nucleotide sequence: TGTGCCAGCAGCCCGACAGGGGGCCAAAATCAGCCCCAGCATTTT.

This clonotype was detected many times. The J gene is TRBJ1-6, the V gene TRBV2, with D tentatively TRBD1 (6 bases). Germline V gene data show CDR1 as SNHLY and CDR2 as FYNNEI. The V end was cut by 6 bases, the J end by 8 bases, with 11 bases between. CDR3 size: 13 residues. CDR3 sequence: CASSPGVHSPLHF. CDR3 coding DNA: TGTGCCAGCAGCCCAGGGGTGCATTCACCCCTCCACTTT.

This clonotype was counted at least ten times. The gene calls are TRBV27 and TRBJ1-2; D is undetermined. This CDR3 is built from 14 residues. V gave up 4 bases and J gave up 2 bases, with 11 bases separating them. The V gene's germline CDR1 is MNHEY and CDR2 SMNVEV (reference sequence). This CDR3 is CASSSSPGNYGYTF. The CDR3 bases are TGTGCCAGCAGTTCCTCTCCGGGGAACTATGGCTACACCTTC.

The chain carries TRBV12-3 or TRBV12-4 and TRBJ1-1; no definite D call. Trimming stripped 6 bases from V and 1 base from J, with 18 bases between. This CDR3 region has 16 residues. CDR3 sequence (DNA): TGTGCCAGCAGCCAAGATTTGACGCGGCCGAACACTGAAGCTTTCTTT. Its translation: CASSQDLTRPNTEAFF.

This clonotype was picked up one time. The chain couples TRBV3-1 to TRBJ1-2; unclear D gene. Germline CDR1 LGHDT, CDR2 YNNKEL (reference sequence). CDR3 length: 14 amino acids. V lost 1 base and J lost 6, with 12 bases in between. The CDR3 is CASSQGRDRNGYTF. The CDR3 coding sequence is TGTGCCAGCAGCCAAGGGAGGGATAGGAATGGCTACACCTTC.

This clonotype was counted between two and nine times. The V call is TRBV12-3 or TRBV12-4, the J call TRBJ2-2; 7 nucleotides match TRBD1. The CDR3 length is 13 residues. J lost 2 bases, V lost 11 bases, and 5 bases had no gene match. In nucleotides, the CDR3 is TGTGCCTATCGGGACAGAAACACCGGGGAGCTGTTTTTT. It translates to CAYRDRNTGELFF.

This clonotype occurred a few times. This rearrangement joins TRBV19 to TRBJ1-1; D is uncertain. CDR3 length equals 14 residues. CDR1 and CDR2 from the germline V gene are LNHDA and SQIVND (reference sequence). Trimming left V 8 bases short and J 0 bases short, with 13 bases between. CDR3 coding DNA: TGTGCCAGTTTAAAAATCTCGGTGAACACTGAAGCTTTCTTT. This gives the protein CASLKISVNTEAFF.

V gene TRBV18 combines with J gene TRBJ2-5; 9 positions agree with TRBD2. Per the germline V gene, CDR1 is KGHSH and CDR2 is LQKENI. After removal of 3 bases from V and 2 bases from J, the junction contained 1 base not matched to a gene. CDR3 length equals 14 residues. The CDR3 reads CASSPAGGQETQYF. CDR3 DNA: TGTGCCAGCTCACCGGCGGGAGGGCAAGAGACCCAGTACTTC.

This clonotype appeared a few times. The chain has TRBV7-2 and TRBJ2-2; 8 bases line up with TRBD2. The CDR3 length is 15 residues. V trimming: 2 bases; J trimming: 4 bases; junction bases outside the gene matches: 3. Germline CDR1 and CDR2: SGHTA and FQGNSA. CDR3 protein: CASSLTGGATGELFF. In DNA, the CDR3 is TGTGCCAGCAGCTTAACGGGAGGGGCCACCGGGGAGCTGTTTTTT. Full variable domain (remainder filled in from reference TRBV7-2 and TRBJ2-2): GAGVSQSPSNKVTEKGKDVELRCDPISGHTALYWYRQSLGQGLEFLIYFQGNSAPDKSGLPSDRFSAERTGGSVSTLTIQRTQQEDSAVYLCASSLTGGATGELFFGEGSRLTVL.

This clonotype occurred a few times. J is TRBJ2-3 and V is TRBV7-2; 9 bases map to TRBD2. The CDR3 has 18 residues. V gave up 4 bases and J gave up 1 base; unmatched junction bases: 12. Germline V lookup: CDR1 SGHTA, CDR2 FQGNSA. DNA of the CDR3: TGTGCCAGCAGCTCCGTCCGGCTAGCGGGAAGCGGCACAGATACGCAGTATTTT. This encodes CASSSVRLAGSGTDTQYF.

This clonotype was counted between two and nine times. The chain recombines TRBV29-1 with TRBJ1-2; maybe TRBD1 (5 bases). V was shortened by 4 bases and J by 0 bases, with 9 bases between the two germline ends. The CDR3 loop spans 13 amino acids. The germline V gene has CDR1 SQVTM and CDR2 ANQGSEA. The CDR3 region has the DNA TGCAGCGTTGGGGTGACAGCTAACTATGGCTACACCTTC. This translates into CSVGVTANYGYTF. Full variable domain (missing parts from reference TRBV29-1 and TRBJ1-2): SAVISQKPSRDICQRGTSLTIQCQVDSQVTMMFWYRQQPGQSLTLIATANQGSEATYESGFVIDKFPISRPNLTFSTLTVSNMSPEDSSIYLCSVGVTANYGYTFGSGTRLTVV.

The V call is TRBV11-2, the J call TRBJ2-1; unclear D gene. CDR3 length: 14 residues. The germline V gene has CDR1 SGHAT and CDR2 FQNNGV. Trimming stripped 1 base from V and 2 bases from J, with 6 bases between. The CDR3 protein is CASSLAFTYNEQFF. The DNA of the CDR3 is TGTGCCAGCAGCTTAGCGTTCACCTACAATGAGCAGTTCTTC.

This chain links TRBV9 with TRBJ2-5; tentative D call: TRBD2 (6 bases). Germline values: CDR1 SGDLS, CDR2 YYNGEE. The CDR3 has 15 residues. V lost 3 bases and J 2 bases, leaving 14 bases between the germline ends. The CDR3 loop is CASSARGTLQETQYF. CDR3 sequence (DNA): TGTGCCAGCAGCGCCCGGGGGACCCTGCAAGAGACCCAGTACTTC.

This clonotype was found many times. The rearrangement links TRBV12-3 or TRBV12-4 to TRBJ1-1; D gene uncertain. V was cut by 0 bases and J by 2 bases, with 7 bases left in between. The CDR3 length is 14 residues. CDR3 loop: CASSLALDNTEAFF. In DNA, the CDR3 is TGTGCCAGCAGTTTAGCGCTGGACAACACTGAAGCTTTCTTT.

This clonotype was counted between two and nine times. V gene TRBV12-3 or TRBV12-4 combines with J gene TRBJ1-2; tentative D call: TRBD1 (6 bases). This CDR3 is built from 15 residues. Trimming removed 5 bases at V and 0 bases at J, with 13 bases between. The CDR3 nucleotides read TGTGCCAGCAGTCCGGGGACAACTCCTAACTATGGCTACACCTTC. Amino acids: CASSPGTTPNYGYTF.

This clonotype was observed a few times. CDR3: CASSQQGAFGYTF. The CDR3 DNA reads TGTGCCAGCAGTCAGCAGGGGGCTTTTGGCTACACCTTC. The chain is built from TRBV6-1 and TRBJ1-2, with TRBD1 identical over 8 bases. Germline CDR1 MNHNS, CDR2 SASEGT. After removal of 5 bases from V and 7 bases from J, the junction contained 6 bases not matched to a gene. This CDR3 is 13 amino acids long.

In its sample, this clonotype was seen a few times. This rearrangement joins TRBV20-1 to TRBJ1-6, with a possible D match to TRBD1 (5 bases). Trimming took off 1 base at V and 7 bases at J, with 8 bases between the two ends. The CDR3 contains 13 residues. Germline lookup yields CDR1 DFQATT and CDR2 SNEGSKA (reference sequence). This chain's CDR3 is CSARGGGNSPLHF. The CDR3 DNA reads TGCAGTGCTAGAGGGGGGGGGAATTCACCCCTCCACTTT.

The table lists this clonotype with a few counts. The CDR3 DNA reads TGTGCCAGCAGCTCGATCAGGGTAGGGGATCAGCCCCAGCATTTT. It translates to CASSSIRVGDQPQHF. The chain recombines TRBV28 with TRBJ1-5; D is possibly TRBD1 (5 bases). The CDR3 spans 15 residues. Germline V gene sequence: CDR1 MDHEN, CDR2 SYDVKM. Between the trimmed V and J ends, which lost 6 bases and 5 bases, there was a span of 17 bases.

This clonotype was seen only a few times. This chain uses TRBV27 with TRBJ1-2, with a weak D call TRBD1 (5 bases). The CDR3 is made up of 14 amino acids. Germline loops: CDR1 MNHEY, CDR2 SMNVEV (reference sequence). V gave up 5 bases and J gave up 4 bases, with 14 bases separating them. The CDR3 nucleotides are TGTGCCAGCAGTCAGGGCCCAAGACCCTATGGCTACACCTTC. It yields the protein CASSQGPRPYGYTF.

V usage is TRBV12-3 or TRBV12-4 and J usage is TRBJ1-2, with a possible D match to TRBD1 (5 bases). There are 14 residues in the CDR3. V was clipped by 8 bases and J by 4 bases, with 17 bases between them. CDR3 in DNA: TGTGCCAGCGGACATGGTGACACCTTCTATGGCTACACCTTC. Its translation: CASGHGDTFYGYTF.

V is TRBV6-1 and J is TRBJ1-1; D possibly corresponds to TRBD1 (6 bases). The CDR3 covers 14 residues. Trimming stripped 7 bases from V and 1 base from J, with 13 bases between. In germline, CDR1 is MNHNS, CDR2 SASEGT. This CDR3 is CASKGWTENTEAFF. The CDR3 bases are TGTGCCAGCAAGGGGTGGACAGAGAACACTGAAGCTTTCTTT.

This clonotype was seen only a few times. J is TRBJ1-1 and V is TRBV20-1, with TRBD1 identical over 9 bases. CDR3 length: 15 residues. V shed 3 bases, J shed 1 base, and the junction held 6 bases outside the gene matches. The germline V gene encodes CDR1 DFQATT and CDR2 SNEGSKA (reference sequence). The CDR3 sequence: CSASTDRGANTEAFF. The CDR3 region has the DNA TGCAGTGCTAGTACGGACAGGGGCGCGAACACTGAAGCTTTCTTT.